The subject of this entry is one TCR beta chain. Clones were read by immunoSEQ multiplex PCR, and TCRdb kept only the in-frame ones, dropping some. This sample has some 150,000 clones, with about 90% found just once. This sample was taken from a study of control samples from healthy donors and cancer patients. Germline V CDR1 and CDR2: SGHTA, FQGNSA. This CDR3 has 16 residues. V was clipped by 5 bases and J by 4 bases; unmatched bases: 7. The source of this sequence is a young man in good health. The chain is built from TRBV7-2 and TRBJ2-5; TRBD2 aligns across 13 bases. Sequencing was carried out using blood. CDR3 residues: CASSAQLAGGAETQYF. As DNA, the CDR3 is TGTGCCAGCAGCGCCCAACTAGCGGGGGGGGCAGAGACCCAGTACTTC.